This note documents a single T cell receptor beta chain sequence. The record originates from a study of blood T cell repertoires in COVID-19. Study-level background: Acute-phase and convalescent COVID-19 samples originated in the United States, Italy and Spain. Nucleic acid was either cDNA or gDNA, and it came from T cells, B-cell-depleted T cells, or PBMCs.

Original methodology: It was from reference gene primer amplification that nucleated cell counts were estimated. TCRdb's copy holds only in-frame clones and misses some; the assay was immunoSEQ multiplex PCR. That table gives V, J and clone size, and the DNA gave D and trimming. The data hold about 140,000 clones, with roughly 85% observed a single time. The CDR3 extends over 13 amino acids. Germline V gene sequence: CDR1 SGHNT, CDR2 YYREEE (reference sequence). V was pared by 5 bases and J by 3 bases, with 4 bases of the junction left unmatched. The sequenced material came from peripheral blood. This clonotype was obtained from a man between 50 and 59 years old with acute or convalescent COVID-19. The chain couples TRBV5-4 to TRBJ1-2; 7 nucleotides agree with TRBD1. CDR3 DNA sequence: TGTGCCAGCAGGGCCGGGACAGACTATGGCTACACCTTC. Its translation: CASRAGTDYGYTF.